This T cell receptor beta chain comes out of a study of a mutant IDH1 vaccine in newly diagnosed glioma. Study as a whole: Treated patients had a mean age of 40.4 years and a sex split that was approximately 62% male and 37.5% female.

Here immunoSEQ multiplex PCR was the method, and the copy in TCRdb shows in-frame clones only, minus some. This sample carries under 80,000 clones, 80% to 90% of them seen once, and the ten largest clones take 2.9%. In germline, CDR1 is SGDLS, CDR2 YYNGEE. The CDR3 extends over 15 amino acids. V was shortened by 2 bases and J by 1 base, with 12 bases between the two germline ends. As to time point: baseline, week 1 (first vaccination visit). Treatment of the sample: pre-vaccination baseline after standard-of-care therapy. Study results and limitations: Vaccination elicited immune responses in 80% to 95% of patients.

With regard to this clone: What it binds is not known.

The material sequenced was PBMCs, taken from a glioma patient treated with radiotherapy, temozolomide or both. This sequence joins TRBV9 and TRBJ1-1; a possible D gene is TRBD1 (6 bases). This receptor was obtained from a man aged 30 to 45 with glioma. As DNA, the CDR3 is TGTGCCAGCAGCGTTACAGGGTTAGCGAACACTGAAGCTTTCTTT. It is translated as CASSVTGLANTEAFF.